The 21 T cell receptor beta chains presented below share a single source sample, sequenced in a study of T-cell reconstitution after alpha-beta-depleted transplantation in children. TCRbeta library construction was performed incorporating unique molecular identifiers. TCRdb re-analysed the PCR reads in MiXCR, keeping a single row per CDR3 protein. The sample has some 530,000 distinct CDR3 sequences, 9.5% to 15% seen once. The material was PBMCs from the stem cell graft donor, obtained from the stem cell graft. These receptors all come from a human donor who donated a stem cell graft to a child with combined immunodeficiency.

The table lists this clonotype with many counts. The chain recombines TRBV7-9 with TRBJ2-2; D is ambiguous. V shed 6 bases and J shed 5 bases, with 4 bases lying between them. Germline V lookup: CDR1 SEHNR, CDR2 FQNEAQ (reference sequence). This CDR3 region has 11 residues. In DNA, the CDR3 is TGTGCCAGCAGGTTTACCGGGGAGCTGTTTTTT. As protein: CASRFTGELFF.

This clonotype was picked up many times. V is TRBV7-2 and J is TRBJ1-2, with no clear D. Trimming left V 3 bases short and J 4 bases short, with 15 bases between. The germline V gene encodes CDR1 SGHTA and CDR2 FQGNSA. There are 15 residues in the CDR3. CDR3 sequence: CASSLVAGLGYGYTF. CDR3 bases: TGTGCCAGCAGCTTGGTTGCAGGCCTAGGCTATGGCTACACCTTC. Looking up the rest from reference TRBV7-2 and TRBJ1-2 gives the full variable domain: GAGVSQSPSNKVTEKGKDVELRCDPISGHTALYWYRQSLGQGLEFLIYFQGNSAPDKSGLPSDRFSAERTGGSVSTLTIQRTQQEDSAVYLCASSLVAGLGYGYTFGSGTRLTVV.

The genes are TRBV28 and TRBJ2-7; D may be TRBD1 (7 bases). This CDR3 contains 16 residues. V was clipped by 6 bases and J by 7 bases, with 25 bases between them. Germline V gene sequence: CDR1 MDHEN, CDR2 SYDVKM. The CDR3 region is CASSTAGQPIPGEQYF. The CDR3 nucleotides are TGTGCCAGCAGCACCGCGGGACAGCCTATTCCAGGGGAGCAGTACTTC.

CDR3 DNA: TGTGCCAGCAGCGTGGGGGCAGAGACCCAGTACTTC. Its translation: CASSVGAETQYF. The rearrangement links TRBV7-9 to TRBJ2-5, with D maybe TRBD1 (6 bases). This CDR3 is built from 12 residues. V shed 5 bases and J shed 4 bases, with 8 bases lying between them. Germline V gene data show CDR1 as SEHNR and CDR2 as FQNEAQ (reference sequence).

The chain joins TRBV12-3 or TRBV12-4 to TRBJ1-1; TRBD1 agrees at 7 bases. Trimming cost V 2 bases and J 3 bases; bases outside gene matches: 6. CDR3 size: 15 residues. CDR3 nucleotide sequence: TGTGCCAGCAGTTTACAGGGGGGTACGGACACTGAAGCTTTCTTT. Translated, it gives CASSLQGGTDTEAFF.

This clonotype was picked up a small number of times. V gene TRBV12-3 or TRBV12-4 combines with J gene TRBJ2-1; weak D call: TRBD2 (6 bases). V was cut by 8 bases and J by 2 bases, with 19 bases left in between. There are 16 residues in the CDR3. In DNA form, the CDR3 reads TGTGCCAGCCTCCCCTATAGCGGTTCTGCCTACAATGAGCAGTTCTTC. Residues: CASLPYSGSAYNEQFF.

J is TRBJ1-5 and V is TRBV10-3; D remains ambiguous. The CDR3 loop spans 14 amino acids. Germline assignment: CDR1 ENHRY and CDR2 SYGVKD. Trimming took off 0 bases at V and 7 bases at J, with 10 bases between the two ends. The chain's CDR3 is CAISESSDGQPQHF. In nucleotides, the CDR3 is TGTGCCATCAGTGAGTCCTCGGACGGGCAGCCCCAGCATTTT.

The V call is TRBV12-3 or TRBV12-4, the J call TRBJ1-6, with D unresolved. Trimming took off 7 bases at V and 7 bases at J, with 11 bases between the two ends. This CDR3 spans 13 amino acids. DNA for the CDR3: TGTGCCAGCACCCTCGCCGGGAATTCACCCCTCCACTTT. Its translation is CASTLAGNSPLHF.

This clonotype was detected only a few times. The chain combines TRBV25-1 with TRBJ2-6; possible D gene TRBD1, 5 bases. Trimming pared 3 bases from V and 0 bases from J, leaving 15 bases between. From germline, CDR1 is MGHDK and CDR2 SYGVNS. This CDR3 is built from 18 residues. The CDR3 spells CASSDPTGPYSGANVLTF. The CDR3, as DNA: TGTGCCAGCAGTGATCCAACAGGACCCTACTCTGGGGCCAACGTCCTGACTTTC.

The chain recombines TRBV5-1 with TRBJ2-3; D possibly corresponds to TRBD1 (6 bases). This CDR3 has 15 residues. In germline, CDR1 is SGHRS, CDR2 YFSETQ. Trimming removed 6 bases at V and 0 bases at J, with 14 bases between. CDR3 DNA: TGCGCCAGCACTTTGGACAGAACAAGCACAGATACGCAGTATTTT. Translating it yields CASTLDRTSTDTQYF.

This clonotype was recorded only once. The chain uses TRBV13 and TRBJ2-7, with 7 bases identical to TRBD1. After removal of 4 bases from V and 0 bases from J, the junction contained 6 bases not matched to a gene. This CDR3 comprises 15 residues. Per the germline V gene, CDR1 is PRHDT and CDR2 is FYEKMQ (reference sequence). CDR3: CASSSTGAPSYEQYF. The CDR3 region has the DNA TGTGCCAGCAGCTCAACAGGGGCACCCTCCTACGAGCAGTACTTC.

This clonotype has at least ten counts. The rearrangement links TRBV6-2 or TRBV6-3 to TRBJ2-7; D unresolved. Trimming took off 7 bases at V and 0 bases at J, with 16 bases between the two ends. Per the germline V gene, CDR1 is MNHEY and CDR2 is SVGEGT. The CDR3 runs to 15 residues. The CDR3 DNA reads TGTGCCAGCAAAAGGAGACATGGAGACTCCTACGAGCAGTACTTC. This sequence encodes CASKRRHGDSYEQYF.

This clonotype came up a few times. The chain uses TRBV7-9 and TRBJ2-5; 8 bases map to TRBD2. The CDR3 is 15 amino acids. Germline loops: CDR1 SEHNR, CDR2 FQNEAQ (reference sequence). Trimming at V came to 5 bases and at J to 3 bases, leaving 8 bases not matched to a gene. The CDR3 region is CASSASGGAKETQYF. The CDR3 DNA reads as TGTGCCAGCAGCGCCTCCGGGGGGGCGAAAGAGACCCAGTACTTC. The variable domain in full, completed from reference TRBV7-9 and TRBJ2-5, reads DTGVSQNPRHKITKRGQNVTFRCDPISEHNRLYWYRQTLGQGPEFLTYFQNEAQLEKSRLLSDRFSAERPKGSFSTLEIQRTEQGDSAMYLCASSASGGAKETQYFGPGTRLLVL.

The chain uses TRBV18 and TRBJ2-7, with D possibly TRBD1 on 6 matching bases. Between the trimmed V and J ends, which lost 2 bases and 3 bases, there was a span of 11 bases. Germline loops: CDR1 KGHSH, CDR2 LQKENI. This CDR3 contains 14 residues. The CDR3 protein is CASSPSGTLYEQYF. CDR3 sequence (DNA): TGTGCCAGCTCACCATCCGGGACACTCTACGAGCAGTACTTC.

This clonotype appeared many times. The CDR3 is CASSFRGVLSFSTDTQYF. As DNA, the CDR3 is TGTGCCAGCAGCTTCCGCGGGGTTCTTAGCTTCTCGACAGATACGCAGTATTTT. The chain joins TRBV12-3 or TRBV12-4 to TRBJ2-3, with D perhaps matching TRBD2 (6 bases). The length of the CDR3 is 18 residues. V was clipped by 6 bases and J by 3 bases, with 25 bases between them.

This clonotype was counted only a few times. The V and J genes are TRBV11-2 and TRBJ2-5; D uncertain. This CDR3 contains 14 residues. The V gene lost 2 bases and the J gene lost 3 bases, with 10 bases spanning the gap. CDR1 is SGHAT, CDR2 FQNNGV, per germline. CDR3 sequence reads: CASSLRVAKETQYF. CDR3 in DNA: TGTGCCAGCAGCTTAAGAGTAGCAAAAGAGACCCAGTACTTC.

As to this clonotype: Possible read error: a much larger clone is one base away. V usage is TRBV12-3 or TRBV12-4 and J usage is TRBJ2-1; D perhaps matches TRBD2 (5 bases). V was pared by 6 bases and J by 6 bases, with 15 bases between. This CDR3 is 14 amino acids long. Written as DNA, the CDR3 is TGTGCCAGCAGGCAACTAGGGAACTGCAATGAGCAGTTCTTC. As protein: CASRQLGNCNEQFF.

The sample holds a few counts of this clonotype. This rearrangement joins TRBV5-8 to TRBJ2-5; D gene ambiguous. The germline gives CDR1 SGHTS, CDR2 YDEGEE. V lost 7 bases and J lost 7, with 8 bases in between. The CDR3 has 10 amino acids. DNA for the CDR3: TGTGCCAGCGCAACGAGGACCCAGTACTTC. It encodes CASATRTQYF.

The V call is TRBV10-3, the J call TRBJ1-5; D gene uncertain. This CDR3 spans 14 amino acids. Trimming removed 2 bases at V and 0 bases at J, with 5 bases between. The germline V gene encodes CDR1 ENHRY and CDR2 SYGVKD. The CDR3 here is CAISEGLSNQPQHF. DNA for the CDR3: TGTGCCATCAGTGAGGGCCTTAGCAATCAGCCCCAGCATTTT.

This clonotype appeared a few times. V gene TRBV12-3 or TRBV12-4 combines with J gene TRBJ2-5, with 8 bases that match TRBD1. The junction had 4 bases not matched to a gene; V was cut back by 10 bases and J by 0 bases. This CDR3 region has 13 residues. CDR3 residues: CATRQGYQETQYF. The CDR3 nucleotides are TGTGCCACCAGACAGGGGTACCAAGAGACCCAGTACTTC.

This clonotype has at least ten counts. The CDR3 DNA is TGCAGTGCTAGAGATCAGGGACAGGGGGCTGTCACCGGGGAGCTGTTTTTT. This gives the protein CSARDQGQGAVTGELFF. The chain employs TRBV20-1 and TRBJ2-2, with 12 positions matching TRBD1. The germline V gene has CDR1 DFQATT and CDR2 SNEGSKA (reference sequence). The CDR3 contains 17 residues. V lost 0 bases, J lost 4 bases, and 6 bases stayed unmatched.